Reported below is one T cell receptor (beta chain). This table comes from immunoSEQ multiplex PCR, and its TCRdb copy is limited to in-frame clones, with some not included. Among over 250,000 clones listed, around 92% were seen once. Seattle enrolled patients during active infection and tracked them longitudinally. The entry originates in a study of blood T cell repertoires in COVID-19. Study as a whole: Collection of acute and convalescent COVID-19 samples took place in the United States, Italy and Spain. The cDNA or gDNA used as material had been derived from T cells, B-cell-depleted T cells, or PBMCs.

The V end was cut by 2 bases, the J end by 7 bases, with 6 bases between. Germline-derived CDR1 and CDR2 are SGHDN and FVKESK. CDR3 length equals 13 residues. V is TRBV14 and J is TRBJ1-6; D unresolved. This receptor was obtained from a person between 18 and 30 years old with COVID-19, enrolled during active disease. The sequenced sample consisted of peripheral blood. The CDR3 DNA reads TGTGCCAGCAGCCAAACGGGGAATTCACCCCTCCACTTT. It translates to CASSQTGNSPLHF.